The rows below give T cell receptor beta chains drawn from one sample of a study of OX40 agonist ivuxolimab in advanced cancers. Generated by immunoSEQ multiplex PCR, the TCRdb table keeps only in-frame clones and is missing some. This sample has roughly 72,000 clones, with roughly nine tenths found just once. Sequencing was performed on CD4+ or CD8+ T cells sorted from blood, taken in a trial of the OX40 agonist ivuxolimab. The receptors originated from an adult with an advanced solid tumor such as melanoma, head and neck, liver or kidney cancer. Both conserved end residues are part of each CDR3. D genes are given only for firm matches.

d_call	v_call	j_call	cdr3_aa
.	TRBV5-1	TRBJ2-5	CASSPQQGRGQETQYF
.	TRBV18	TRBJ1-5	CASSLQLDSNQPQHF
TRBD1	TRBV5-1	TRBJ2-1	CASSSDRGGNNEQFF
.	TRBV6-1	TRBJ2-3	CASRWGPTSTDTQYF
TRBD2	TRBV5-1	TRBJ2-7	CASSSPLAGYEQYF
TRBD1	TRBV12-5	TRBJ2-2	CASGLSFLGQGDTGELFF
TRBD1	TRBV6-5	TRBJ1-4	CASSVQGGYEKLFF
.	TRBV15	TRBJ1-6	CATSRRDHYNSPLHF
TRBD2	TRBV7-2	TRBJ2-3	CASSYPPRSSGGPDTQYF
.	TRBV2	TRBJ2-7	CASSGTPSSYEQYF
.	TRBV18	TRBJ2-6	CASSRSSLSGANVLTF